Following are 28 T cell receptor beta chains from one sample sequenced in a study of blood T cell repertoires in COVID-19. Assay: immunoSEQ multiplex PCR; the TCRdb copy retains only in-frame clones and omits some. The sample has a few hundred thousand clones, around nine tenths seen once. The sample comprised peripheral blood. These receptors all stem from a woman aged 60 to 75 with COVID-19, enrolled during active disease.

A single count supports this clone. The chain links TRBV2 to TRBJ1-6, with D uncertain. V was cut by 8 bases and J by 6 bases, with 11 bases left in between. This CDR3 has 13 residues. Germline V gives CDR1 SNHLY, CDR2 FYNNEI. DNA for the CDR3: TGTGCCAGCTCTCAACTGGTTAATTCACCCCTCCACTTT. Residues: CASSQLVNSPLHF.

The chain couples TRBV13 to TRBJ1-4; TRBD1 is a possible D gene (6 bases). This CDR3 region has 14 residues. Germline CDR1 is PRHDT and CDR2 is FYEKMQ (reference sequence). Deletions cut 5 bases from V and 8 bases from J, with 15 bases between. Written as DNA, the CDR3 is TGTGCCAGCAGCCTGCGACAGGTGCAGGAAAAACTGTTTTTT. Translating it yields CASSLRQVQEKLFF. Using reference TRBV13 and TRBJ1-4 for the parts outside the CDR3, the full variable domain is AAGVIQSPRHLIKEKRETATLKCYPIPRHDTVYWYQQGPGQDPQFLISFYEKMQSDKGSIPDRFSAQQFSDYHSELNMSSLELGDSALYFCASSLRQVQEKLFFGSGTQLSVL.

This clone was detected once. The V call is TRBV15, the J call TRBJ2-7; tentative D call: TRBD1 (5 bases). The CDR3 sequence is 13 residues long. V dropped 8 bases and J dropped 2 bases, with 13 bases sitting between them. Germline CDR1 reads LNHNV; CDR2 reads YYDKDF (reference sequence). Here the CDR3 DNA reads TGTGCCACCTCGATCCCAGGGACCTACGAGCAGTACTTC. This translates into CATSIPGTYEQYF. Full variable domain (outside the CDR3, taken from reference TRBV15 and TRBJ2-7): DAMVIQNPRYQVTQFGKPVTLSCSQTLNHNVMYWYQQKSSQAPKLLFHYYDKDFNNEADTPDNFQSRRPNTSFCFLDIRSPGLGDTAMYLCATSIPGTYEQYFGPGTRLTVT.

The chain uses TRBV5-5 and TRBJ2-7; the match to TRBD2 covers 14 bases. CDR1 and CDR2 from the germline V gene are SGHKS and YYEKEE (reference sequence). After removal of 0 bases from V and 1 base from J, the junction contained 3 bases not matched to a gene. This CDR3 contains 17 residues. CDR3 sequence (DNA): TGTGCCAGCAGCTTGGGACTAGCGGGGGGGACTTCCTACGAGCAGTACTTC. The encoded protein is CASSLGLAGGTSYEQYF.

CDR3 coding DNA: TGTGCCAGCAGCTTAGATGACCGTAAAGACAGGGGCCCTTTTAACTATGGCTACACCTTC. Its translation: CASSLDDRKDRGPFNYGYTF. The V gene is TRBV7-8, the J gene TRBJ1-2; 8 bases map to TRBD1. Germline CDR1 is SGHVS and CDR2 is FQNEAQ. The CDR3 is made up of 20 amino acids. Trimming removed 1 base from V and 1 base from J; junction bases left unmatched: 17.

This chain joins TRBV7-8 and TRBJ2-7; D might be TRBD1 (6 bases). The CDR3 covers 12 residues. V was cut by 0 bases and J by 6 bases, with 6 bases left in between. Germline lookup yields CDR1 SGHVS and CDR2 FQNEAQ. CDR3 residues: CASSLAGGEQYF. CDR3 nucleotides: TGTGCCAGCAGCTTAGCAGGGGGCGAGCAGTACTTC.

V usage is TRBV6-2 or TRBV6-3 and J usage is TRBJ2-5, with D possibly matching TRBD1 (5 bases). With 0 bases removed from V and 5 bases from J, the gap between germline ends came to 13 bases. The CDR3 length is 15 residues. In germline, CDR1 is MNHEY, CDR2 SVGEGT. CDR3 coding DNA: TGTGCCAGCAGTTACTCGTGGCCATACAGGGAGACCCAGTACTTC. Translation gives CASSYSWPYRETQYF.

The chain links TRBV18 to TRBJ1-4; no clear D gene. The CDR3 contains 14 residues. Trimming pared 6 bases from V and 6 bases from J, leaving 14 bases between. Germline V gives CDR1 KGHSH, CDR2 LQKENI. The CDR3: CASSPRGSDEKLFF. In nucleotides, the CDR3 is TGTGCCAGCTCCCCTCGGGGTTCGGATGAAAAACTGTTTTTT. The complete variable domain, with remaining parts taken from reference TRBV18 and TRBJ1-4, reads NAGVMQNPRHLVRRRGQEARLRCSPMKGHSHVYWYRQLPEEGLKFMVYLQKENIIDESGMPKERFSAEFPKEGPSILRIQQVVRGDSAAYFCASSPRGSDEKLFFGSGTQLSVL.

CDR3 sequence: CASSLLRQGKAGANVLTF. For the CDR3, the DNA is TGTGCCAGCAGTTTATTACGGCAGGGTAAAGCTGGGGCCAACGTCCTGACTTTC. The chain carries TRBV27 and TRBJ2-6, with D perhaps matching TRBD1 (5 bases). Germline-derived CDR1 and CDR2 are MNHEY and SMNVEV (reference sequence). The CDR3 length is 18 residues. V was shortened by 1 base and J by 2 bases, with 15 bases between the two germline ends.

This clone was detected a few times. J is TRBJ2-3 and V is TRBV7-9; 8 positions agree with TRBD2. CDR3 length equals 14 residues. The V and J ends lost 2 bases and 6 bases, in that order; junction bases with no gene match: 4. Germline V gives CDR1 SEHNR, CDR2 FQNEAQ (reference sequence). CDR3 sequence: CASSLRGGPDTQYF. The CDR3 nucleotides read TGTGCCAGCAGCTTACGGGGGGGCCCTGATACGCAGTATTTT.

This clone was seen a handful of times. The J gene is TRBJ2-7, the V gene TRBV18; TRBD1 aligns across 7 bases. Germline V gene lookup returns CDR1 KGHSH and CDR2 LQKENI. Trimming took 5 bases from V and 3 from J; bases not matched to a gene: 4. This CDR3 spans 13 amino acids. The CDR3 DNA reads as TGTGCCAGCTCAGGGACAGATTACTACGAGCAGTACTTC. It specifies CASSGTDYYEQYF.

The rearrangement joins TRBV6-1 to TRBJ2-7; TRBD2 might be the D (5 bases). Trimming took 3 bases from V and 0 from J, leaving 9 bases between them. Germline values: CDR1 MNHNS, CDR2 SASEGT. The CDR3 length is 14 residues. The CDR3 DNA reads as TGTGCCAGCAGTGATACCGGGATCTCCTACGAGCAGTACTTC. Amino acid sequence: CASSDTGISYEQYF.

The gene calls are TRBV5-4 and TRBJ2-1, with 8 bases matching TRBD2. This CDR3 has 15 residues. Germline CDR1 SGHNT, CDR2 YYREEE (reference sequence). Trimming took 4 bases from V and 13 from J; bases not matched to a gene: 16. Here the CDR3 reads CASSPSGQRGSDQFF. Written as DNA, the CDR3 is TGTGCCAGCAGCCCGTCCGGTCAGCGGGGGAGCGATCAGTTCTTC.

The rearrangement joins TRBV18 to TRBJ2-2; a possible D gene is TRBD1 (5 bases). Germline V gene lookup returns CDR1 KGHSH and CDR2 LQKENI. V shed 4 bases and J shed 3 bases, with 12 bases lying between them. The CDR3 is 15 amino acids. The CDR3 here is CASSRRVPDTGELFF. Written as DNA, the CDR3 is TGTGCCAGCTCACGCAGGGTGCCGGACACCGGGGAGCTGTTTTTT. Full variable domain (rest looked up from reference TRBV18 and TRBJ2-2): NAGVMQNPRHLVRRRGQEARLRCSPMKGHSHVYWYRQLPEEGLKFMVYLQKENIIDESGMPKERFSAEFPKEGPSILRIQQVVRGDSAAYFCASSRRVPDTGELFFGEGSRLTVL.

Note on this clone: In the same sample, other DNA sequences code for this CDR3. The CDR3 DNA follows: TGTGCCAGCTCACCCGGGACAGGGGGCACTGAAGCTTTCTTT. Its translation: CASSPGTGGTEAFF. This chain connects TRBV18 to TRBJ1-1; TRBD1 matches 11 bases. With 3 bases clipped from V and 4 bases from J, the junction kept 1 base outside the gene matches. Germline CDR1 and CDR2: KGHSH and LQKENI. The CDR3 covers 14 residues.

V and J are TRBV19 and TRBJ2-2; 7 bases align to TRBD1. From germline, CDR1 is LNHDA and CDR2 SQIVND (reference sequence). The junction had 4 bases not matched to a gene; V was cut back by 5 bases and J by 1 base. The CDR3 is made up of 15 amino acids. The CDR3 bases are TGTGCCAGTAGTGTGGACAGGATGAACACCGGGGAGCTGTTTTTT. It yields the protein CASSVDRMNTGELFF.

This chain uses TRBV29-1 with TRBJ2-1; unclear D gene. This CDR3 is 12 amino acids long. Germline V CDR1 and CDR2: SQVTM, ANQGSEA. V was cut by 7 bases and J by 5 bases, with 12 bases left in between. CDR3: CSACPSDNEQFF. The CDR3 DNA reads TGCAGCGCTTGTCCATCGGACAATGAGCAGTTCTTC.

This chain joins TRBV5-5 and TRBJ1-5, with 7 nucleotides matching TRBD1. J lost 3 bases, V lost 0 bases, and 3 bases had no gene match. This CDR3 comprises 15 residues. Per germline, CDR1 SGHKS and CDR2 YYEKEE (reference sequence). CDR3 residues: CASSLDRGFNQPQHF. The CDR3 nucleotides read TGTGCCAGCAGCTTGGACAGGGGCTTCAATCAGCCCCAGCATTTT.

The J gene is TRBJ2-7, the V gene TRBV4-1; maybe TRBD1 (6 bases). V lost 0 bases and J lost 4, with 13 bases in between. Per germline, CDR1 MGHRA and CDR2 YSYEKL. The CDR3 loop spans 15 amino acids. CDR3 sequence reads: CASSQERGKVYEQYF. As DNA, the CDR3 is TGCGCCAGCAGCCAAGAGAGGGGGAAAGTATACGAGCAGTACTTC.

The CDR3 reads CASSPAGGPGNTIYF. CDR3 bases: TGTGCCAGCTCACCCGCAGGGGGCCCTGGAAACACCATATATTTT. The chain links TRBV18 to TRBJ1-3, with TRBD1 matching 8 bases. Trimming cost V 3 bases and J 2 bases; bases outside gene matches: 3. This CDR3 contains 15 residues. The germline V gene encodes CDR1 KGHSH and CDR2 LQKENI.

Here the CDR3 reads CASSQDRARDYGYTF. DNA of the CDR3: TGCGCCAGCAGCCAGGACAGGGCGCGGGACTATGGCTACACCTTC. The chain joins TRBV5-1 to TRBJ1-2; 8 nucleotides align to TRBD1. CDR3 length: 15 residues. CDR1 and CDR2 (germline): SGHRS, YFSETQ. Trimming removed 4 bases from V and 3 bases from J; junction bases left unmatched: 8.

The rearrangement joins TRBV4-2 to TRBJ1-2, with 8 bases aligning to TRBD1. The CDR3 has 18 residues. V was clipped by 4 bases and J by 1 base; unmatched bases: 14. The germline CDR1 and CDR2 sequences are LGHNA and YNFKEQ. Here the CDR3 DNA reads TGTGCCAGCAGCCGAGAAGGAAGGACAGGGCTGATTAACTATGGCTACACCTTC. As protein: CASSREGRTGLINYGYTF.

This clone was counted a single time. This chain connects TRBV9 to TRBJ2-7, with D perhaps matching TRBD2 (6 bases). Germline CDR1 SGDLS, CDR2 YYNGEE. V was clipped by 0 bases and J by 6 bases, with 10 bases between them. The CDR3 extends over 13 amino acids. CDR3: CASSVGGVSEQYF. The CDR3 bases are TGTGCCAGCAGCGTAGGGGGGGTTTCCGAGCAGTACTTC. Drawing the rest from reference TRBV9 and TRBJ2-7, the complete variable domain is DSGVTQTPKHLITATGQRVTLRCSPRSGDLSVYWYQQSLDQGLQFLIQYYNGEERAKGNILERFSAQQFPDLHSELNLSSLELGDSALYFCASSVGGVSEQYFGPGTRLTVT.

This clone was recorded a few times. The chain carries TRBV30 and TRBJ1-2; a weak D match, TRBD1 (5 bases). V was trimmed by 3 bases and J by 4 bases, leaving 9 bases between them. This CDR3 spans 12 amino acids. Germline V gene data show CDR1 as GTSNPN and CDR2 as SVGIG (reference sequence). The CDR3 reads CAWSAGSYGYTF. The CDR3 bases are TGTGCCTGGAGCGCAGGGTCCTATGGCTACACCTTC.

This chain connects TRBV5-4 to TRBJ2-1, with no clear D. Germline values: CDR1 SGHNT, CDR2 YYREEE (reference sequence). Trimming took 3 bases from V and 8 from J, leaving 12 bases between them. This CDR3 spans 13 amino acids. CDR3 region: CASSSRPSDEQFF. Here the CDR3 DNA reads TGTGCCAGCAGCTCGAGGCCCTCGGATGAGCAGTTCTTC.

The chain couples TRBV19 to TRBJ2-1, with 8 bases fitting TRBD1. The V gene's germline CDR1 is LNHDA and CDR2 SQIVND (reference sequence). The CDR3 has 14 amino acids. J lost 7 bases, V lost 7 bases, and 9 bases had no gene match. The CDR3 nucleotides read TGTGCCAGTATCCCGGACAGGGAATCGAATGAGCAGTTCTTC. Protein sequence: CASIPDRESNEQFF.

The V call is TRBV5-6, the J call TRBJ1-4; D is perhaps TRBD1 (5 bases). This CDR3 has 16 residues. Germline V gene sequence: CDR1 SGHDT, CDR2 YYEEEE. V gave up 4 bases and J gave up 11 bases, with 24 bases separating them. The CDR3 DNA is TGTGCCAGCAGCAACCTCCGGGCGCCCTTATCAGGGAAACTGTTTTTT. Translating gives CASSNLRAPLSGKLFF.

The gene calls are TRBV29-1 and TRBJ2-2, with TRBD2 matching over 8 bases. The germline CDR1 and CDR2 sequences are SQVTM and ANQGSEA. This CDR3 comprises 14 residues. After removal of 4 bases from V and 0 bases from J, the junction contained 1 base not matched to a gene. Written as DNA, the CDR3 is TGCAGCGTTGCGGGGGGGTCGAACACCGGGGAGCTGTTTTTT. As protein: CSVAGGSNTGELFF.